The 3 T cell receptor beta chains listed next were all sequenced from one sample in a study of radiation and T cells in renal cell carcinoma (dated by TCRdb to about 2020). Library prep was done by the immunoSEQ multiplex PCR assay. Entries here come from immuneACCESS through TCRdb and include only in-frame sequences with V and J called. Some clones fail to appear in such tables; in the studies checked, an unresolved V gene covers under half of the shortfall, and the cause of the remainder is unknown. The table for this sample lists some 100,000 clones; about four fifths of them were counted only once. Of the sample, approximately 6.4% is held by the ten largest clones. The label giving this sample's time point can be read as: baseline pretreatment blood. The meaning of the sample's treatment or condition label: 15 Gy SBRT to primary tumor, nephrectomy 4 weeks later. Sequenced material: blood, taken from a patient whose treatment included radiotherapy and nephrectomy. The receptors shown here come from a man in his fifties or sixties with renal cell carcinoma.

The DNA for the CDR3 is TGTGCCAGCAGCTTGAGGGGGCGAGAGACCCAGTACTTC. This codes for CASSLRGRETQYF. The V and J genes are TRBV7-2 and TRBJ2-5; 7 bases fit TRBD1. Germline V lookup: CDR1 SGHTA, CDR2 FQGNSA. The CDR3 is 13 residues long. Trimming at V came to 3 bases and at J to 4 bases, leaving 2 bases not matched to a gene.

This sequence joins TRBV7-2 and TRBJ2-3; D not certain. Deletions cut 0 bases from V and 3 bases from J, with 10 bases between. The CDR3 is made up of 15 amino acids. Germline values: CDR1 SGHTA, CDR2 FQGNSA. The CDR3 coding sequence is TGTGCCAGCAGCTTAGCGGGATGGAGTACAGATACGCAGTATTTT. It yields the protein CASSLAGWSTDTQYF.

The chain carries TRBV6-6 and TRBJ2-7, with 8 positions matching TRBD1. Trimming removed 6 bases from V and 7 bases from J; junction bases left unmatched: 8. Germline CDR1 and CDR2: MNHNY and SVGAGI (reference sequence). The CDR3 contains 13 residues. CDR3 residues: CASSETGAAEQYF. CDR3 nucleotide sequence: TGTGCCAGCAGCGAGACAGGGGCGGCAGAGCAGTACTTC.